This T cell receptor beta chain was found in a study of PD-1 blockade in classical Hodgkin lymphoma. Whole-study results and caveats: Significantly greater TCR diversity emerged by C4D1 in CD4+ cells but not CD8+ cells.

J gave up 0 bases and V 5 bases, and 5 bases lay outside the gene matches. CDR1 is LNHDA, CDR2 SQIVND, per germline (reference sequence). This CDR3 comprises 15 residues. Notes on this clone: Its antigen is undetermined.

Time point denoted: cycle 4 day 1 (C4D1), after five to seven weeks of nivolumab. Patients all relapsed after autologous stem cell transplantation, and there was variation in brentuximab vedotin exposure. Under best response, outcomes were complete response, partial response or progressive disease. Profiled with immunoSEQ multiplex PCR; TCRdb holds only in-frame clones, not every one. The sample shows tens of thousands of clones, about 80% of them seen only once. The chain uses TRBV19 and TRBJ2-3; 7 bases line up with TRBD2. The receptor was derived from a human donor with classical Hodgkin lymphoma. Source: peripheral blood mononuclear cells (PBMCs), taken before the fourth cycle of nivolumab. The CDR3 region has the DNA TGTGCCAGTAGTCCGAGAGCGGGGAGCACAGATACGCAGTATTTT. This translates into CASSPRAGSTDTQYF.